The 6 T cell receptor beta chains reported below all come from one sample, sequenced in a study of blood T cell repertoires in COVID-19. This table comes from immunoSEQ multiplex PCR, and its TCRdb copy is limited to in-frame clones, with some not included. The sample lists 60,000 or so clones; about three quarters were seen once. The sequenced material came from peripheral blood. These receptors all stem from a young man with COVID-19, enrolled during active disease.

V gene TRBV14 combines with J gene TRBJ2-2, with a possible D match to TRBD2 (5 bases). The V end lost 1 base, the J end lost 3 bases, and 12 bases lay between the germline ends. CDR1 SGHDN and CDR2 FVKESK come from the germline V gene. The CDR3 contains 16 residues. CDR3 sequence (DNA): TGTGCCAGCAGCCAAGTGACGGGGAAGGACACCGGGGAGCTGTTTTTT. It yields the protein CASSQVTGKDTGELFF. The whole variable domain, filled in from reference TRBV14 and TRBJ2-2, reads EAGVTQFPSHSVIEKGQTVTLRCDPISGHDNLYWYRRVMGKEIKFLLHFVKESKQDESGMPNNRFLAERTGGTYSTLKVQPAELEDSGVYFCASSQVTGKDTGELFFGEGSRLTVL.

The rearrangement uses TRBV6-6 and TRBJ2-5; 8 bases map to TRBD2. The CDR3 has 14 amino acids. The trim removed 6 bases at V and 2 bases at J, leaving 5 bases unmatched. The V gene's germline CDR1 is MNHNY and CDR2 SVGAGI (reference sequence). CDR3 in amino acids: CASSPLAAQETQYF. In DNA, the CDR3 is TGTGCCAGCAGCCCACTAGCGGCTCAAGAGACCCAGTACTTC.

V gene TRBV18 combines with J gene TRBJ2-7; TRBD1 might be the D (5 bases). This CDR3 comprises 15 residues. The V gene lost 3 bases and the J gene lost 1 base, with 13 bases spanning the gap. The germline V gene encodes CDR1 KGHSH and CDR2 LQKENI. CDR3 nucleotides: TGTGCCAGCTCACCCAATCCAGGGTGGTCCTACGAGCAGTACTTC. Encoded protein: CASSPNPGWSYEQYF. The whole variable domain, filled in from reference TRBV18 and TRBJ2-7, reads NAGVMQNPRHLVRRRGQEARLRCSPMKGHSHVYWYRQLPEEGLKFMVYLQKENIIDESGMPKERFSAEFPKEGPSILRIQQVVRGDSAAYFCASSPNPGWSYEQYFGPGTRLTVT.

This sequence joins TRBV18 and TRBJ2-7; TRBD1 matches at 9 bases. Germline V gene sequence: CDR1 KGHSH, CDR2 LQKENI. Trimming cost V 3 bases and J 3 bases; bases outside gene matches: 3. The CDR3 sequence is 14 residues long. The CDR3, as DNA: TGTGCCAGCTCACCCTGGACAGGGGACTACGAGCAGTACTTC. This translates into CASSPWTGDYEQYF.

This chain joins TRBV4-2 and TRBJ1-1, with 7 bases that match TRBD1. The CDR3 loop spans 14 amino acids. V was pared by 4 bases and J by 1 base, with 3 bases of the junction left unmatched. Germline V lookup: CDR1 LGHNA, CDR2 YNFKEQ. CDR3 in DNA: TGTGCCAGCAGCCCGGACAGGCCGAACACTGAAGCTTTCTTT. Translating it yields CASSPDRPNTEAFF.

The V and J genes are TRBV7-3 and TRBJ1-6, with D perhaps matching TRBD1 (6 bases). V lost 2 bases and J 7 bases, leaving 9 bases between the germline ends. Germline V CDR1 and CDR2: SGHTA, FQGTGA. The CDR3 runs 14 residues. The DNA for the CDR3 is TGTGCCAGCAGCTTACAGGGGACGAATTCACCCCTCCACTTT. This codes for CASSLQGTNSPLHF.